A single T cell receptor beta chain is shown here with its context. The data stem from a study of CD8 T cells in Susac syndrome. Study-wide background: When blood was drawn, the patients with Susac syndrome were therapy-naive, on corticosteroids, or on intravenous immunoglobulin alone.

Deletions cut 1 base from V and 1 base from J, with 3 bases between. Germline V gene lookup returns CDR1 SGHDT and CDR2 YYEEEE. The CDR3 runs 14 residues. RNA in amounts of about 0.5 to 1 ug was reverse transcribed with random hexamers. TCRdb reanalysed the immunoSEQ multiplex PCR reads using MiXCR and keeps one entry per CDR3 protein. Here the sample spans 150,000 or so distinct CDR3 sequences, more than 85% being singletons. The chain recombines TRBV5-6 with TRBJ2-6; D is undetermined. Sequencing was carried out using CD4+ T cells from PBMCs. The TCR originated in a human donor with Susac syndrome. CDR3 DNA sequence: TGTGCCAGCAGCTTGTGGTCTGGGGCCAACGTCCTGACTTTC. This encodes CASSLWSGANVLTF.